Listed here is a single TCR beta chain. The antigen is undetermined. This sample is drawn from a study of cytomegalovirus exposure and HLA in healthy donors. A multiplex PCR was run with 60 Vbeta primers and 13 Jbeta primers. The protocol was immunoSEQ multiplex PCR, while the TCRdb copy is restricted to in-frame clones and leaves out a portion. The sample yields around 99,000 clones, roughly 80% seen once. Study-wide findings and caveats: The study designated 164 TCR beta chains cytomegalovirus-associated.

This TCR was sampled from a man in his fifties or sixties in good health and CMV-seropositive. Specimen: PBMCs.

The CDR3 DNA reads as TGTGCCAGCGAAGGGGCGGCTTTAGGGGTCACAGATACGCAGTATTTT. This encodes CASEGAALGVTDTQYF. This sequence joins TRBV2 and TRBJ2-3, with TRBD1 as a possible D gene (5 bases). The CDR3 sequence is 16 residues long. Germline V gene sequence: CDR1 SNHLY, CDR2 FYNNEI. The V gene lost 8 bases and the J gene lost 2 bases, with 20 bases spanning the gap.